The 24 T cell receptor beta chains below were found in one sample sequenced in a study of blood T cells in healthy people across ages. Primed by a sample-barcoded 5' primer and a J-beta primer mix, a second PCR proceeded for roughly 6 to 12 cycles. TCRdb re-called the 5' RACE reads with MiXCR, one entry per CDR3 protein. The repertoire includes 1.5 million to 2 million distinct CDR3 sequences, 49% of them detected once, and approximately 2% sits in the top ten. The sample comprised blood. Every receptor here comes from a woman aged 40 to 50 in good health.

The chain has TRBV4-3 and TRBJ2-4, with a possible D match to TRBD1 (6 bases). The CDR3 is 15 residues long. Trimming left V 3 bases short and J 13 bases short, with 22 bases between. Germline V gene sequence: CDR1 LGHNA, CDR2 YSLEER. The CDR3: CASSHTGQSYGEQYF. Written as DNA, the CDR3 is TGCGCCAGCAGCCATACCGGACAGAGCTACGGGGAGCAGTACTTC.

This sequence joins TRBV20-1 and TRBJ2-1; D not resolved. Looked up from germline, CDR1 is DFQATT and CDR2 is SNEGSKA (reference sequence). This CDR3 spans 12 amino acids. V lost 4 bases, J lost 3 bases, and 7 bases lay in between. The CDR3 protein is CSAIYLYNEQFF. CDR3 DNA: TGCAGTGCTATCTACCTCTACAATGAGCAGTTCTTC.

This clonotype was detected only a few times. This chain joins TRBV5-4 and TRBJ1-6, with TRBD1 matching 8 bases. V was clipped by 0 bases and J by 10 bases; unmatched bases: 6. CDR1 is SGHNT and CDR2 is YYREEE in the germline V gene (reference sequence). CDR3 length: 15 amino acids. DNA of the CDR3: TGTGCCAGCAGCTTGGTAGGACAGGGAGACTCACCCCTCCACTTT. It encodes CASSLVGQGDSPLHF.

The chain couples TRBV6-6 to TRBJ1-5; 7 positions agree with TRBD1. The length of the CDR3 is 15 residues. CDR1 and CDR2 from the germline V gene are MNHNY and SVGAGI (reference sequence). J lost 2 bases, V lost 5 bases, and 6 bases had no gene match. This chain's CDR3 is CASSRRQGGNQPQHF. The CDR3 DNA is TGTGCCAGCAGTCGCCGACAGGGTGGCAATCAGCCCCAGCATTTT.

In this sample, this clonotype turned up a few times. V usage is TRBV10-3 and J usage is TRBJ1-5, with 8 bases that match TRBD1. CDR3 length: 16 residues. The germline CDR1 and CDR2 sequences are ENHRY and SYGVKD. The junction had 7 bases not matched to a gene; V was cut back by 2 bases and J by 4 bases. CDR3 DNA: TGTGCCATCAGTGAGGGACAGGGCTTTTCTAATCAGCCCCAGCATTTT. It translates to CAISEGQGFSNQPQHF.

V is TRBV4-2 and J is TRBJ1-4; tentatively, D is TRBD1 (6 bases). The germline CDR1 and CDR2 sequences are LGHNA and YNFKEQ. The CDR3 sequence is 16 residues long. V shed 4 bases and J shed 8 bases, with 20 bases lying between them. The CDR3 DNA follows: TGTGCCAGCAGCCTCCTCACAGGGTCTGAGGAGGAAAAACTGTTTTTT. Protein: CASSLLTGSEEEKLFF.

The rearrangement uses TRBV11-2 and TRBJ2-1; a possible D gene is TRBD1 (7 bases). Trimming took off 1 base at V and 6 bases at J, with 16 bases between the two ends. CDR1 and CDR2 (germline): SGHAT, FQNNGV. The length of the CDR3 is 16 residues. The CDR3 protein is CASSLVWRGLGNEQFF. The CDR3 coding sequence is TGTGCCAGCAGCTTAGTTTGGAGGGGGCTTGGCAATGAGCAGTTCTTC.

The J gene is TRBJ2-7, the V gene TRBV6-5; D is uncertain. The V end was cut by 6 bases, the J end by 0 bases, with 15 bases between. The CDR3 spans 15 residues. Per the germline V gene, CDR1 is MNHEY and CDR2 is SVGAGI. The CDR3 protein is CASSLGWVTSYEQYF. CDR3 nucleotide sequence: TGTGCCAGCAGCCTAGGGTGGGTCACCTCCTACGAGCAGTACTTC.

The V gene is TRBV5-1, the J gene TRBJ2-1; 9 positions match TRBD2. Germline trimming cut 0 bases from V and 4 bases from J; bases unmatched to any gene: 8. The CDR3 is made up of 17 amino acids. Germline assignment: CDR1 SGHRS and CDR2 YFSETQ. In DNA form, the CDR3 reads TGCGCCAGCAGCTTGGATCCCGCTAGCGGGAAATACAATGAGCAGTTCTTC. This encodes CASSLDPASGKYNEQFF.

The gene calls are TRBV18 and TRBJ2-3; possibly TRBD2 for D (6 bases). This CDR3 is 15 amino acids long. CDR1 is KGHSH and CDR2 is LQKENI in the germline V gene. The germline V and J ends were trimmed by 1 base and 8 bases, with 16 bases remaining between them. The CDR3 sequence is CASSPRTGRRGTQYF. CDR3 bases: TGTGCCAGCTCACCACGAACAGGCCGGAGGGGTACGCAGTATTTT.

The gene calls are TRBV29-1 and TRBJ2-5; 16 bases fit TRBD2. Germline CDR1 reads SQVTM; CDR2 reads ANQGSEA. J gave up 5 bases and V 4 bases, and 16 bases lay outside the gene matches. The CDR3 spans 19 residues. CDR3 residues: CSVVPYVGTSGGAAETQYF. In DNA, the CDR3 is TGCAGCGTTGTTCCTTACGTTGGGACTAGCGGGGGGGCCGCGGAGACCCAGTACTTC.

This clonotype appeared a few times. The chain has TRBV10-3 and TRBJ1-2, with D unresolved. There are 16 residues in the CDR3. Trimming removed 0 bases at V and 0 bases at J, with 11 bases between. Germline V CDR1 and CDR2: ENHRY, SYGVKD. This CDR3 is CAISESPGSPNYGYTF. The CDR3 nucleotides are TGTGCCATCAGTGAGTCGCCGGGGTCACCTAACTATGGCTACACCTTC.

Turning to this clonotype: Germline and junction disagree at one end, which may indicate a read error. The chain combines TRBV13 with TRBJ2-3; 7 bases fit TRBD1. CDR1 PRHDT and CDR2 FYEKMQ come from the germline V gene (reference sequence). CDR3 length equals 14 residues. Written as DNA, the CDR3 is TGTGCCAGCATCCCGAGAGGTAGGACAGGTACGCAGTATTTT. Its translation: CASIPRGRTGTQYF. Supplemented by reference TRBV13 and TRBJ2-3, the full variable domain reads AAGVIQSPRHLIKEKRETATLKCYPIPRHDTVYWYQQGPGQDPQFLISFYEKMQSDKGSIPDRFSAQQFSDYHSELNMSSLELGDSALYFCASIPRGRTGTQYFGPGTRLTVL.

The gene calls are TRBV5-1 and TRBJ2-1, with a weak D call TRBD2 (5 bases). The CDR3 has 13 amino acids. The germline gives CDR1 SGHRS, CDR2 YFSETQ. V was pared by 4 bases and J by 9 bases, with 14 bases between. The chain's CDR3 is CASSADGLLEQFF. The CDR3 nucleotides are TGCGCCAGCAGCGCCGACGGACTCCTTGAGCAGTTCTTC.

This clonotype was observed a few times. The rearrangement joins TRBV6-5 to TRBJ2-3; 7 bases match TRBD2. V was clipped by 6 bases and J by 3 bases; unmatched bases: 9. Germline V CDR1 and CDR2: MNHEY, SVGAGI. The CDR3 loop spans 15 amino acids. The CDR3, as DNA: TGTGCCAGCAGGCCGGTCGGAGCGGGAACAGATACGCAGTATTTT. Its translation is CASRPVGAGTDTQYF.

The genes are TRBV29-1 and TRBJ2-5; D possibly corresponds to TRBD2 (6 bases). The V and J ends lost 5 bases and 1 base respectively, with 11 bases between them. The germline V gene encodes CDR1 SQVTM and CDR2 ANQGSEA. This CDR3 has 13 residues. Here the CDR3 DNA reads TGCAGCGTTTTGGGGGGAGCCCAAGAGACCCAGTACTTC. This gives the protein CSVLGGAQETQYF. The entire variable domain, with the rest obtained from reference TRBV29-1 and TRBJ2-5, is as follows: SAVISQKPSRDICQRGTSLTIQCQVDSQVTMMFWYRQQPGQSLTLIATANQGSEATYESGFVIDKFPISRPNLTFSTLTVSNMSPEDSSIYLCSVLGGAQETQYFGPGTRLLVL.

The chain joins TRBV5-1 to TRBJ2-5, with D unresolved. Trimming took 0 bases from V and 5 from J, leaving 11 bases between them. This CDR3 is 14 amino acids long. The germline V gene has CDR1 SGHRS and CDR2 YFSETQ. As DNA, the CDR3 is TGCGCCAGCAGCTTGGAGTCAGTTCGCGAGACCCAGTACTTC. It is translated as CASSLESVRETQYF.

This clonotype occurred a few times. The V call is TRBV15, the J call TRBJ1-5, with unresolved D. Germline-derived CDR1 and CDR2 are LNHNV and YYDKDF (reference sequence). The CDR3 runs 13 residues. Trimming pared 6 bases from V and 6 bases from J, leaving 12 bases between. The CDR3 DNA reads TGTGCCACCAGTATGCAGTGGGGTCAGCCCCAGCATTTT. Its protein is CATSMQWGQPQHF.

This clonotype has a handful of counts. The chain joins TRBV29-1 to TRBJ2-5, with 10 bases matching TRBD2. V trimming: 5 bases; J trimming: 7 bases; junction bases outside the gene matches: 13. Germline V CDR1 and CDR2: SQVTM, ANQGSEA. This CDR3 contains 15 residues. DNA of the CDR3: TGCAGCGTTTCATTACTAGCGGGGTCCCCCGGGACCCAGTACTTC. Its protein product is CSVSLLAGSPGTQYF.

The chain recombines TRBV7-2 with TRBJ2-1; D perhaps matches TRBD2 (7 bases). With 5 bases removed from V and 9 bases from J, the gap between germline ends came to 14 bases. The CDR3 is made up of 13 amino acids. The germline V gene encodes CDR1 SGHTA and CDR2 FQGNSA. CDR3 in amino acids: CASSPTGRGEQFF. For the CDR3, the DNA is TGTGCCAGCAGCCCCACAGGGAGGGGTGAGCAGTTCTTC.

V usage is TRBV11-2 and J usage is TRBJ2-5; 8 bases line up with TRBD2. The CDR3 runs to 17 residues. Germline lookup yields CDR1 SGHAT and CDR2 FQNNGV. The junction had 13 bases not matched to a gene; V was cut back by 5 bases and J by 2 bases. In DNA, the CDR3 is TGTGCCAGCAGCACCGCCGCCGGGACTAGGACACAAGAGACCCAGTACTTC. It specifies CASSTAAGTRTQETQYF.

This clonotype was observed a few times. The CDR3 is CASSLEGGGNYGYTF. The CDR3, as DNA: TGTGCCAGCAGCTTAGAAGGCGGAGGGAACTATGGCTACACCTTC. This chain links TRBV7-9 with TRBJ1-2; D gene unclear. The CDR3 is 15 amino acids. Per germline, CDR1 SEHNR and CDR2 FQNEAQ (reference sequence). The V end was cut by 1 base, the J end by 2 bases, with 11 bases between.

In its sample, this clonotype was seen once. J is TRBJ1-2 and V is TRBV6-5, with 8 bases matching TRBD1. In germline, CDR1 is MNHEY, CDR2 SVGAGI. This CDR3 spans 13 amino acids. Unmatched junction bases numbered 5, after V lost 6 bases and J lost 5 bases. CDR3 sequence: CASRAGGWYGYTF. In nucleotides, the CDR3 is TGTGCCAGCAGAGCAGGGGGCTGGTATGGCTACACCTTC.

This chain joins TRBV2 and TRBJ2-5; unclear D gene. The V and J ends lost 2 bases and 0 bases respectively, with 7 bases between them. Germline CDR1 is SNHLY and CDR2 is FYNNEI. This CDR3 comprises 14 residues. For the CDR3, the DNA is TGTGCCAGCAGTGAAAGGTTGTACCAAGAGACCCAGTACTTC. Residues: CASSERLYQETQYF.